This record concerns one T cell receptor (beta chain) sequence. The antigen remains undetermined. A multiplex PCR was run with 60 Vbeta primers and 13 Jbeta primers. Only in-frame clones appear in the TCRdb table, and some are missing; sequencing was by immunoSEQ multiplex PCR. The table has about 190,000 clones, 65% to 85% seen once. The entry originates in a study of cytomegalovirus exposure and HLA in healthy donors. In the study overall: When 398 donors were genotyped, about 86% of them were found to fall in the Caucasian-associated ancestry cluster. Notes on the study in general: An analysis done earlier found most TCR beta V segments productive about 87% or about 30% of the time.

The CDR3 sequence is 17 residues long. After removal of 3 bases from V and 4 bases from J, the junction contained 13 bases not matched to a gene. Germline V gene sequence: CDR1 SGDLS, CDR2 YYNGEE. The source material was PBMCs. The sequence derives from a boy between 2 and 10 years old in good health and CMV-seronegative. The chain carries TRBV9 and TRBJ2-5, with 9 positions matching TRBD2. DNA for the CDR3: TGTGCCAGCAGCGCCCCGTTAGCGGGAGTCGGAGGAGAGACCCAGTACTTC. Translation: CASSAPLAGVGGETQYF.